This T cell receptor beta chain comes out of a study of cytomegalovirus exposure and HLA in healthy donors. In regard to this clone: The antigen is not known.

Overall study findings and caveats: A classifier reportedly called cytomegalovirus status with high sensitivity and specificity. Common viral pathogens seemed to be connected with several of the most significant clusters, according to a later analysis.

The J segment lost 5 bases and the V segment lost 1 base, leaving 11 bases of the junction unmatched. The CDR3 extends over 17 amino acids. From germline, CDR1 is LNHNV and CDR2 YYDKDF (reference sequence). The PCR employed 60 Vbeta primers together with 13 Jbeta primers. The table came from immunoSEQ multiplex PCR; TCRdb's copy has only in-frame clones and leaves some out. The repertoire has approximately 160,000 clones, around 79% of them found once; the top ten carry 1.3% to 1.5%. This sequence was found in a man aged 18 to 30 in good health and CMV-seronegative. The chain employs TRBV15 and TRBJ2-1; 7 nucleotides match TRBD1. The sequenced material came from PBMCs. This CDR3 is CATSRARQGPFHNEQFF. The CDR3 DNA sequence: TGTGCCACCAGCAGAGCCCGACAGGGACCCTTCCACAATGAGCAGTTCTTC.